This is a list of T cell receptor beta chains from one sample in a study of identifying expanded T cells in peripheral blood. Profiling relied on immunoSEQ multiplex PCR, and the TCRdb table lists in-frame clones only, not all of them. The sample yields approximately 130,000 clones, approximately 80% seen once. Sequenced sample: blood. The receptors here all came from a person aged 18 to 75 in good health. The CDR3 runs from the conserved cysteine through the conserved F or W. D genes are given only for firm matches. Size values are once, few and many counts, or a class for expanded clones, and some rows have none.

cdr3_aa cdr3_nt v_call d_call j_call clone_size
CASSLGGRVDTQYF TGTGCCAGCAGCTTAGGTGGCAGGGTGGATACGCAGTATTTT TRBV13 . TRBJ2-3 .
CASRLQGATNEKLFF TGTGCCAGCAGACTTCAGGGGGCGACTAATGAAAAACTGTTTTTT TRBV6-5 TRBD1 TRBJ1-4 .
CASSGQGIGTDTQYF TGTGCCAGCTCAGGACAGGGTATCGGGACAGATACGCAGTATTTT TRBV18 TRBD1 TRBJ2-3 .
CASSSSIGQGYQPQHF TGTGCCAGCAGCTCTTCGATCGGACAGGGCTACCAGCCCCAGCATTTT TRBV7-2 TRBD1 TRBJ1-5 .
CSFSTSPRSGYTF TGCAGCTTCTCAACTTCACCCCGGAGCGGCTACACCTTC TRBV29-1 . TRBJ1-2 .
CASSIGRQTNYGYTF TGTGCCAGTAGTATAGGCCGACAGACTAACTATGGCTACACCTTC TRBV19 . TRBJ1-2 .
CASSTGVDLRKTNTGELFF TGCGCCAGCAGCACCGGGGTTGATTTACGAAAAACGAACACCGGGGAGCTGTTTTTT TRBV4-3 . TRBJ2-2 .
CASSKAGEQFF TGTGCCAGCAGTAAGGCGGGTGAGCAGTTCTTC TRBV27 . TRBJ2-1 .
CASSLPGTAIQNQPQHF TGTGCCAGCAGTTTGCCTGGGACAGCAATTCAAAATCAGCCCCAGCATTTT TRBV28 TRBD1 TRBJ1-5 .
CASSPRQENYGYTF TGTGCCAGCAGTCCCCGACAGGAGAACTATGGCTACACCTTC TRBV6-6 . TRBJ1-2 once
CASSNIFKGGAHTEAFF TGTGCCAGCAGCAATATATTCAAGGGGGGGGCGCACACTGAAGCTTTCTTT TRBV11-2 . TRBJ1-1 .
CASSVTATNEKLFF TGCGCCAGCAGTGTGACGGCAACTAATGAAAAACTGTTTTTT TRBV5-1 . TRBJ1-4 .
CASSLRVLQGNSPLHF TGCGCCAGCAGCTTAAGGGTACTCCAGGGGAATTCACCCCTCCACTTT TRBV5-1 . TRBJ1-6 .
CASSPRIASGGDNEQFF TGTGCCAGCTCACCACGGATTGCTAGCGGGGGGGACAATGAGCAGTTCTTC TRBV18 TRBD2 TRBJ2-1 .
CASSIDRGYTF TGTGCCAGCAGCATAGACAGGGGCTACACCTTC TRBV5-4 . TRBJ1-2 .
CASSLDRENIQYF TGTGCCAGCAGCTTAGACAGGGAAAACATTCAGTACTTC TRBV7-2 . TRBJ2-4 .
CASSQYKSQGRASPLHF TGTGCCAGCTCACAATACAAGAGCCAGGGCCGGGCTTCACCCCTCCACTTT TRBV18 . TRBJ1-6 once
CSVPTGTGHVYGYTF TGCAGCGTACCAACCGGGACAGGGCACGTCTATGGCTACACCTTC TRBV29-1 TRBD1 TRBJ1-2 .